This entry lists 5 T cell receptor beta chains sequenced from one sample in a study of blood T cell repertoires in COVID-19. The method was immunoSEQ multiplex PCR; TCRdb's version includes in-frame clones alone and lacks a portion of them. The sample holds 330,000 or so clones, approximately 89% seen once. The specimen sequenced was PBMCs or T cells enriched from blood (not recorded which). The receptor source for this set is a young man who had recovered from COVID-19.

The rearrangement uses TRBV5-4 and TRBJ2-3; TRBD2 aligns across 10 bases. The length of the CDR3 is 17 residues. V lost 0 bases and J lost 3; bases outside the gene matches: 7. CDR1 is SGHNT and CDR2 is YYREEE in the germline V gene (reference sequence). CDR3 sequence reads: CASSLVLAGVGTDTQYF. Here the CDR3 DNA reads TGTGCCAGCAGCTTGGTTCTAGCGGGGGTTGGTACAGATACGCAGTATTTT.

This clone has only a few counts. The chain combines TRBV6-6 with TRBJ1-6, with D possibly TRBD1 on 6 matching bases. The V and J ends lost 5 bases and 6 bases respectively, with 23 bases between them. The length of the CDR3 is 18 residues. CDR1 and CDR2 from the germline V gene are MNHNY and SVGAGI (reference sequence). CDR3 nucleotides: TGTGCCAGCAGTCCAACAGGGTATGGCTTGGCCTTTAATTCACCCCTCCACTTT. Translating it yields CASSPTGYGLAFNSPLHF.

This clone has just a few counts. This chain connects TRBV3-1 (or the pseudogene TRBV3-2) to TRBJ2-2, with D maybe TRBD2 (7 bases). The germline V and J ends were trimmed by 0 bases and 4 bases, with 18 bases remaining between them. From germline, CDR1 is LGHDT and CDR2 YNNKEL (reference sequence). This CDR3 contains 18 residues. CDR3 region: CASSQDIIPGGLTGELFF. The DNA of the CDR3 is TGTGCCAGCAGCCAAGATATTATCCCGGGGGGCCTCACCGGGGAGCTGTTTTTT.

The genes are TRBV28 and TRBJ2-7, with 8 bases fitting TRBD1. CDR3 length: 15 residues. CDR1 MDHEN and CDR2 SYDVKM come from the germline V gene. The junction had 7 bases not matched to a gene; V was cut back by 5 bases and J by 1 base. In nucleotides, the CDR3 is TGTGCCAGCAGTGACCTAACAGGGGGATCCTACGAGCAGTACTTC. This codes for CASSDLTGGSYEQYF. Supplemented by reference TRBV28 and TRBJ2-7, the full variable domain reads DVKVTQSSRYLVKRTGEKVFLECVQDMDHENMFWYRQDPGLGLRLIYFSYDVKMKEKGDIPEGYSVSREKKERFSLILESASTNQTSMYLCASSDLTGGSYEQYFGPGTRLTVT.

The V and J genes are TRBV6-2 or TRBV6-3 and TRBJ2-7, with 7 bases lining up with TRBD1. Germline V gives CDR1 MNHEY, CDR2 SVGEGT. Unmatched junction bases numbered 19, after V lost 5 bases and J lost 3 bases. This CDR3 spans 18 amino acids. The chain's CDR3 is CASSAYTPGQRFHYEQYF. The CDR3 DNA reads TGTGCCAGCAGTGCCTATACTCCGGGACAGCGTTTTCACTACGAGCAGTACTTC.